The following is a T cell receptor beta chain sequence with its context. TCRdb's copy holds only in-frame clones and misses some; the assay was immunoSEQ multiplex PCR. This sample yields approximately 60,000 clones, of which just over 90% are seen a single time; approximately 0.34% belongs to the top ten. The sample originates from a study of T cell changes during pregnancy in multiple sclerosis. Germline CDR1 reads SGDLS; CDR2 reads YYNGEE. Between the trimmed V and J ends, which lost 0 bases and 4 bases, there was a span of 16 bases. The length of the CDR3 is 16 residues. This specimen was CD4+ T cells from peripheral blood mononuclear cells, taken before pregnancy. This TCR came from a female donor with multiple sclerosis, enrolled in a pregnancy study. The chain is built from TRBV9 and TRBJ1-1; the D gene is possibly TRBD1 (6 bases). As DNA, the CDR3 is TGTGCCAGCAGCGTAGAACCTACAGGGTCGGGCACTGAAGCTTTCTTT. Translated, it gives CASSVEPTGSGTEAFF.